A single sample is the source of the 16 T cell receptor beta chains below, sequenced in a study of PD-1 blockade in classical Hodgkin lymphoma (dated by TCRdb to about 2020). To prepare the library, the immunoSEQ multiplex PCR assay was applied. The immuneACCESS repertoire file appears here via TCRdb, limited to in-frame rearrangements. These files lack a portion of the clones; in checked studies, under half of the deficit traces to unresolved V genes, and the cause of the others is not known. For this sample the table gives about 24,000 clones, of which about 72% were detected only once. The ten largest account for about 32% of the sample. In light of the paper, this sample's time point label describes: cycle 4 day 1 (C4D1), after 6 weeks of nivolumab. Every trial patient had relapsed after autologous stem cell transplantation, and cohorts A, B and C differed in prior brentuximab vedotin exposure.

This sample comprised peripheral blood mononuclear cells (PBMCs), obtained before the fourth cycle of nivolumab. These receptors came from a human donor with classical Hodgkin lymphoma.

This chain joins TRBV5-6 and TRBJ1-2; TRBD1 matches 9 bases. Looked up from germline, CDR1 is SGHDT and CDR2 is YYEEEE. The CDR3 runs 15 residues. V lost 0 bases, J lost 7 bases, and 7 bases stayed unmatched. CDR3 DNA: TGTGCCAGCAGCTTGGCGGGACAGGGTGGACGTGGCTACACCTTC. Residues: CASSLAGQGGRGYTF. Full variable domain (remainder filled in from reference TRBV5-6 and TRBJ1-2): DAGVTQSPTHLIKTRGQQVTLRCSPKSGHDTVSWYQQALGQGPQFIFQYYEEEERQRGNFPDRFSGHQFPNYSSELNVNALLLGDSALYLCASSLAGQGGRGYTFGSGTRLTVV.

V and J are TRBV6-6 and TRBJ1-2; D gene ambiguous. Germline CDR1 and CDR2: MNHNY and SVGAGI (reference sequence). Trimming took off 6 bases at V and 7 bases at J, with 18 bases between the two ends. The CDR3 spans 14 residues. CDR3 sequence: CASSVDSFSGGYTF. In nucleotides, the CDR3 is TGTGCCAGCAGCGTCGATTCATTTTCGGGTGGCTACACCTTC.

The chain combines TRBV4-1 with TRBJ1-2; D ambiguous. The CDR3 consists of 15 residues. Trimming left V 1 base short and J 2 bases short, with 11 bases between. Germline assignment: CDR1 MGHRA and CDR2 YSYEKL. The CDR3 region is CASSQGAVTNYGYTF. CDR3 coding DNA: TGCGCCAGCAGCCAAGGGGCCGTGACAAACTATGGCTACACCTTC.

This sequence joins TRBV30 and TRBJ1-2; D gene unclear. This CDR3 is built from 11 residues. Per the germline V gene, CDR1 is GTSNPN and CDR2 is SVGIG (reference sequence). The ends were cut back, 2 bases at V and 8 bases at J, with 9 bases in the middle. In DNA, the CDR3 is TGTGCCTGGAGTATCCGCGCAGGCTACACCTTC. Translated, it gives CAWSIRAGYTF.

The rearrangement uses TRBV27 and TRBJ1-2, with D possibly matching TRBD1 (5 bases). The V and J ends lost 4 bases and 6 bases respectively, with 18 bases between them. Germline V lookup: CDR1 MNHEY, CDR2 SMNVEV (reference sequence). The CDR3 sequence is 15 residues long. CDR3: CASSSPLRGMDGYTF. The CDR3 DNA is TGTGCCAGCAGTTCCCCCCTCCGGGGGATGGATGGCTACACCTTC.

The chain links TRBV7-2 to TRBJ2-6, with a tentative D call TRBD1 (6 bases). The V and J ends lost 5 bases and 1 base respectively, with 12 bases between them. Per the germline V gene, CDR1 is SGHTA and CDR2 is FQGNSA. The CDR3 has 16 residues. Written as DNA, the CDR3 is TGTGCCAGCAGCCCCCGGACAGCTTCTGGGGCCAACGTCCTGACTTTC. Protein product: CASSPRTASGANVLTF. Complete variable domain (other parts from reference TRBV7-2 and TRBJ2-6): GAGVSQSPSNKVTEKGKDVELRCDPISGHTALYWYRQSLGQGLEFLIYFQGNSAPDKSGLPSDRFSAERTGGSVSTLTIQRTQQEDSAVYLCASSPRTASGANVLTFGAGSRLTVL.

The chain couples TRBV11-2 to TRBJ1-2, with D perhaps TRBD1 (5 bases). V was clipped by 5 bases and J by 8 bases, with 24 bases between them. From germline, CDR1 is SGHAT and CDR2 FQNNGV. This CDR3 comprises 16 residues. CDR3 in DNA: TGTGCCAGCAGCCCCTTAGGGCGGGCAGGGACGGAAGGCTACACCTTC. Protein: CASSPLGRAGTEGYTF.

This chain connects TRBV28 to TRBJ1-6; no firm D call. This CDR3 has 12 amino acids. Trimming pared 4 bases from V and 8 bases from J, leaving 6 bases between. Germline V gives CDR1 MDHEN, CDR2 SYDVKM. Here the CDR3 reads CASSSVDSPLHF. The CDR3 DNA sequence: TGTGCCAGCAGTTCGGTGGATTCACCCCTCCACTTT.

For the CDR3, the DNA is TGTGCCAGCAAAGGGATCCCGGCCAACGTCCTGACTTTC. It codes for CASKGIPANVLTF. The chain joins TRBV28 to TRBJ2-6; no firm D call. CDR3 length: 13 residues. Germline V CDR1 and CDR2: MDHEN, SYDVKM. V was clipped by 7 bases and J by 6 bases, with 10 bases between them.

This clone was counted a single time. V and J are TRBV5-1 and TRBJ2-1, with TRBD2 matching over 8 bases. With V trimmed by 4 bases and J by 6 bases, 6 bases remained unmatched. The germline V gene encodes CDR1 SGHRS and CDR2 YFSETQ. The CDR3 totals 14 residues. DNA for the CDR3: TGCGCCAGCAGCGTAGCGGGGAGCCTCAATGAGCAGTTCTTC. It encodes CASSVAGSLNEQFF.

The chain links TRBV5-1 to TRBJ2-5, with a weak D call TRBD2 (7 bases). The CDR3 runs to 17 residues. Germline values: CDR1 SGHRS, CDR2 YFSETQ. Trimming took 0 bases from V and 5 from J, leaving 20 bases between them. This chain's CDR3 is CASSLEGGGRGYETQYF. The DNA of the CDR3 is TGCGCCAGCAGCTTGGAAGGTGGGGGGCGGGGGTATGAGACCCAGTACTTC.

This clone was found a few times. This rearrangement joins TRBV4-3 to TRBJ2-1; the D is unclear. Germline loops: CDR1 LGHNA, CDR2 YSLEER. There are 13 residues in the CDR3. V lost 1 base to trimming and J lost 8 bases, with 9 bases between them. The CDR3 here is CASSQALEDEQFF. In DNA, the CDR3 is TGCGCCAGCAGCCAAGCGCTAGAGGATGAGCAGTTCTTC.

This clone has a single count. V and J are TRBV14 and TRBJ2-2; D is unclear. Germline CDR1 SGHDN, CDR2 FVKESK. V lost 0 bases and J 1 base, leaving 9 bases between the germline ends. CDR3 size: 16 residues. The CDR3 here is CASSQEFPGNTGELFF. DNA of the CDR3: TGTGCCAGCAGCCAAGAGTTCCCAGGGAACACCGGGGAGCTGTTTTTT.

The chain couples TRBV27 to TRBJ1-2; the match to TRBD1 covers 9 bases. The trim removed 5 bases at V and 6 bases at J, leaving 10 bases unmatched. The CDR3 has 15 residues. Germline V CDR1 and CDR2: MNHEY, SMNVEV (reference sequence). The CDR3 bases are TGTGCCAGCAGTAACCGTCTAACAGGGGGCGATGGCTACACCTTC. This codes for CASSNRLTGGDGYTF.

V and J are TRBV11-2 and TRBJ1-5; D not certain. V lost 0 bases and J 1 base, leaving 7 bases between the germline ends. The CDR3 has 15 amino acids. The germline gives CDR1 SGHAT, CDR2 FQNNGV. The CDR3 protein is CASSLERMSNQPQHF. The CDR3 DNA reads as TGTGCCAGCAGCTTAGAAAGGATGAGCAATCAGCCCCAGCATTTT.

CDR3 loop: CAWSMGQMAGDTQYF. CDR3 nucleotide sequence: TGTGCCTGGAGTATGGGCCAAATGGCAGGGGATACGCAGTATTTT. The gene calls are TRBV30 and TRBJ2-3; possibly TRBD1 for D (5 bases). CDR3 length equals 15 residues. Per germline, CDR1 GTSNPN and CDR2 SVGIG (reference sequence). V lost 2 bases and J lost 6, with 18 bases in between.